This TCR beta chain was sequenced for a study of shared clonotypes between healthy human individuals. The study, taken as a whole, reports: Rarefaction gave evidence that sorted-subset sequencing remained incomplete despite large depth. Naive CD4 clonotypes were shared across a handful of donors at 4% to 5%.

CD8 memory combined CD45RO+ cells with CCR7-negative CD45RA+ TemRA cells. A note on this clone: Its specificity is unknown.

Losses at the gene ends were 4 bases for V and 1 base for J; bases not matched to a gene: 8. CDR1 and CDR2 from the germline V gene are MNHNS and SASEGT. This CDR3 is built from 18 residues. Researchers divided each subset's genomic DNA evenly across several immunoSEQ plates. The method was immunoSEQ multiplex PCR; TCRdb's version includes in-frame clones alone and lacks a portion of them. The sample lists 98,000 or so clones, 55% to 70% occurring once. Sequenced input: memory CD8+ T cells sorted from blood. Stated subset: CD45RO+ cells pooled with CCR7-negative TemRA cells. The sequence was collected from a woman aged 25 to 45 in good health. V usage is TRBV6-1 and J usage is TRBJ1-4; 11 positions match TRBD1. CDR3 sequence reads: CASSAGTGGGVTNEKLFF. CDR3 nucleotides: TGTGCCAGCAGTGCCGGGACAGGGGGTGGGGTAACTAATGAAAAACTGTTTTTT.